This T cell receptor (beta chain) emerged from a study of cytomegalovirus exposure and HLA in healthy donors. Study-level background: An early release of data contained 75 million to 100 million unique TCRs, which came from HLA-typed donors. Study conclusions and caveats: Another analysis was done later, and it associated 16,951 TCR beta sequences with HLA alleles at 0.05 false discovery rate. A classifier reportedly called cytomegalovirus status with high sensitivity and specificity. Exclusion as indistinguishable affected some V segments, including TRBV6-2 and TRBV6-3.

PCR was performed using 60 Vbeta and 13 Jbeta primers. Assay used: immunoSEQ multiplex PCR; TCRdb lists only in-frame clones, some missing. Here the sample spans 210,000 or so clones, approximately 79% being singletons. In regard to this clone: Its specificity is not known.

Germline V gene lookup returns CDR1 SEHNR and CDR2 FQNEAQ (reference sequence). The CDR3 is 17 amino acids. Trimming removed 5 bases from V and 1 base from J, with 21 bases in between. Material for sequencing was PBMCs. The chain carries TRBV7-9 and TRBJ2-7, with no clear D. The sequence came from a girl aged 2 to 10 in good health and CMV-seronegative. CDR3 region: CASSTRSLVPPSYEQYF. CDR3 DNA sequence: TGTGCCAGCAGCACCAGATCTCTTGTTCCGCCTTCCTACGAGCAGTACTTC.